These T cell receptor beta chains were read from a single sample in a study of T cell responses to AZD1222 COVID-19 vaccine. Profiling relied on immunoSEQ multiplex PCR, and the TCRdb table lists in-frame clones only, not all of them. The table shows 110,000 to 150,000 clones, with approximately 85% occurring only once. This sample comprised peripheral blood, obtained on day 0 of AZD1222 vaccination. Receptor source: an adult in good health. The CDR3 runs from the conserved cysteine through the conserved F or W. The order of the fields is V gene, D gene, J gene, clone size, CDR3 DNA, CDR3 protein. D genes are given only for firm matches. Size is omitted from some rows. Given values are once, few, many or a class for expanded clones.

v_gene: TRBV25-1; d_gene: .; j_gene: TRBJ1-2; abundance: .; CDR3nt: TGTGCCAGCAGCAGGGGCAACCTCTATGGCTACACCTTC; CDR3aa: CASSRGNLYGYTF
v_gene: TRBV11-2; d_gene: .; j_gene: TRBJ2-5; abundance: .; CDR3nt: TGTGCCAGCAGCTTAAACGTAGAGACCCAGTACTTC; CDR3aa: CASSLNVETQYF
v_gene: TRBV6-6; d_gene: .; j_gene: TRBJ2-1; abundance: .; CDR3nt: TGTGCCAGCAGTTATGGTCCGGGACGGGCCTACAATGAGCAGTTCTTC; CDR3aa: CASSYGPGRAYNEQFF
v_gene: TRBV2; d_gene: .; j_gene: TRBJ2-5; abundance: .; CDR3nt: TGTGCCAGCAGTGGGGTGACAGTACAAGAGACCCAGTACTTC; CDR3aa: CASSGVTVQETQYF
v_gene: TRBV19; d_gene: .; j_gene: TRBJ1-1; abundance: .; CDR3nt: TGTGCCAGTACCCCAACTGGGCAGGGCCTAACTGGAGCTTTCTTT; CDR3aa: CASTPTGQGLTGAFF
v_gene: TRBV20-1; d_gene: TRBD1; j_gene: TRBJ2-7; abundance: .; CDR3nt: TGCAGTGCTAGTAGGTCCCCCACAGGGGGCGATTACGAGCAGTACTTC; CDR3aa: CSASRSPTGGDYEQYF
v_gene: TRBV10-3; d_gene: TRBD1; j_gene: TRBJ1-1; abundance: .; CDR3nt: TGTGCCATCAGTGGGACAGGGGACACTGAAGCTTTCTTT; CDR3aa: CAISGTGDTEAFF
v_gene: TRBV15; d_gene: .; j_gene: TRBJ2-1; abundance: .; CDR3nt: TGTGCCACCAGCAGAGGGGTGGGAGGTCTAGACTACAATGAGCAGTTCTTC; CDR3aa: CATSRGVGGLDYNEQFF
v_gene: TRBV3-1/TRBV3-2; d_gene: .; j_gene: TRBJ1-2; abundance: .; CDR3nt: TGTGCCAGCAGCACCAGGGCTAACTATGGCTACACCTTC; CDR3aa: CASSTRANYGYTF
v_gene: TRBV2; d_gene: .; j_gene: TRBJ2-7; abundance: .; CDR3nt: TGTGCCAGCAGTGAAGTGGCGGGCCACTACGAGCAGTACTTC; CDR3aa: CASSEVAGHYEQYF
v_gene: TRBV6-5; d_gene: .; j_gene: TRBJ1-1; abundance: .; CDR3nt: TGTGCCAGCAGTTACCCCTCGACCGGTACAGGCGAAGCTTTCTTT; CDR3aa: CASSYPSTGTGEAFF
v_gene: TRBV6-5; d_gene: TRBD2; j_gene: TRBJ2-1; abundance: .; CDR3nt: TGTGCCAGCAGTTACTCGGGGCTAGCGGAGGGTGAGCAGTTCTTC; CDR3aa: CASSYSGLAEGEQFF
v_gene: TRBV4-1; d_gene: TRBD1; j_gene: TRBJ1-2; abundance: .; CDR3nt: TGCGCCAGCAGCACAGGGGTAGCTAACTATGGCTACACCTTC; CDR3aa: CASSTGVANYGYTF
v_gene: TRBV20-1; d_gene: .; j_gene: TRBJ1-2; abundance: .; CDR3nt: TGCAGTATATGGGGCTACACCTTC; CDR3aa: CSIWGYTF
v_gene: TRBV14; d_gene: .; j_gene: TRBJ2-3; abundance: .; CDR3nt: TGTGCCAGCAGCCAGGCAGCTCGCTTAGGTACGCAGTATTTT; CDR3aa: CASSQAARLGTQYF
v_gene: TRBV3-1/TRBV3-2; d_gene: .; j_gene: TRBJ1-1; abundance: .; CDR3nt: TGTGCCAGCAGCCTCCACACTGGGAACACTGAAGCTTTCTTT; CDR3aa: CASSLHTGNTEAFF
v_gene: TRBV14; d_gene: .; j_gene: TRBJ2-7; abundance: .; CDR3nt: TGTGCCAGCAGCCAAGCCGGGCCCCGCCACCACGAGCAGTACTTC; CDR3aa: CASSQAGPRHHEQYF
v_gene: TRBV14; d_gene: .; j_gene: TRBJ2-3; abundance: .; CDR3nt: TGTGCCAGCAGCCTAACCTTGGGGGGACATACGCAGTATTTT; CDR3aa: CASSLTLGGHTQYF
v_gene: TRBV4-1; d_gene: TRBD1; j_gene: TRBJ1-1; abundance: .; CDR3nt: TGCGCCAGCAGCCAAAGACAGGGGGCCGCTGAAGCTTTCTTT; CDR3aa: CASSQRQGAAEAFF
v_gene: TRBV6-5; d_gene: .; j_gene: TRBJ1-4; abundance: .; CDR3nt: TGTGCCAGCAGTTACGGGAACCGCGAAAAACTGTTTTTT; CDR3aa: CASSYGNREKLFF
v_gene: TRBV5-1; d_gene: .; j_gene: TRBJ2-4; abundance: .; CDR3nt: TGCGCCAGCAGCTTGACTCCCGAGGAAGCCAAAAACATTCAGTACTTC; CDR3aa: CASSLTPEEAKNIQYF
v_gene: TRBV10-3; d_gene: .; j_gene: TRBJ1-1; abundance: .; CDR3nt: TGTGCCATCAGTGAGGGGGGGAACACTGAAGCTTTCTTT; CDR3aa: CAISEGGNTEAFF
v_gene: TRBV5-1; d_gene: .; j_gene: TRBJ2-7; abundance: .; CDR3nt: TGCGCCAGCAGCTGGGGGGTCTCCTACGAGCAGTACTTC; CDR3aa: CASSWGVSYEQYF
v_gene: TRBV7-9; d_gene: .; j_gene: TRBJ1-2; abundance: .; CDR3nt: TGTGCCAGCAGCCTTGTTGACTTAACCGGGAACTATGGCTACACCTTC; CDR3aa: CASSLVDLTGNYGYTF
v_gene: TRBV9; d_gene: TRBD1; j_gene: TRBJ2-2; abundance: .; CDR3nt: TGTGCCAGCAGTCCGGGACAGGGGTACACCGGGGAGCTGTTTTTT; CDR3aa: CASSPGQGYTGELFF
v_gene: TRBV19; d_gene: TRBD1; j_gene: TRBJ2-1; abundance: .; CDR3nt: TGTGCCAGTCAAACCGGGACAGGGCCCCCCAATGAGCAGTTCTTC; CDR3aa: CASQTGTGPPNEQFF
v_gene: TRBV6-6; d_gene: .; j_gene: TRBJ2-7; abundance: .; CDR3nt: TGTGCCAGCAGTTGGCCGGGCACCTACGAGCAGTACTTC; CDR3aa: CASSWPGTYEQYF
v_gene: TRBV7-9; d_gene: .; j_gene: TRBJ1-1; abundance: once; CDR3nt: TGTGCCAGCAGCTTAGAAGACAGGGAAGCTTTCTTT; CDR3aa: CASSLEDREAFF
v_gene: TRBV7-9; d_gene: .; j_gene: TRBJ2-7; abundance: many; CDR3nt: TGTGCCAGCTCCTTGGCCTTTGGCTACTACGAGCAGTACTTC; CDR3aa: CASSLAFGYYEQYF
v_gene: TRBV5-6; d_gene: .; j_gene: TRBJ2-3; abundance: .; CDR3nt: TGTGCCAGCAGCTTTCTGGCGGGTGGAACGGGCACAGATACGCAGTATTTT; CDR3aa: CASSFLAGGTGTDTQYF
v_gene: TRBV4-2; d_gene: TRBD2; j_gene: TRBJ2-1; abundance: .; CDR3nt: TGTGCCAGCAGCCAAGATTTAGCGGGGGGGATCTACAATGAGCAGTTCTTC; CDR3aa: CASSQDLAGGIYNEQFF
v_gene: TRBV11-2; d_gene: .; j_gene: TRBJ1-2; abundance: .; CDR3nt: TGTGCCAGCAGCTTAACATCCTGGGATTATGGCTACACCTTC; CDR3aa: CASSLTSWDYGYTF
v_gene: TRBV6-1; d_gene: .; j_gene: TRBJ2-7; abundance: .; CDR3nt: TGTGCCAGCAGTGAAGAGCCTCGAGGAACCTACGAGCAGTACTTC; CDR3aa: CASSEEPRGTYEQYF
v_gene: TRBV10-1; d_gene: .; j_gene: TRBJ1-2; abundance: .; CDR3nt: TGCGCCAGCAGTGAAGTACTAGCCCACTATGGCTACACCTTC; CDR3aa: CASSEVLAHYGYTF
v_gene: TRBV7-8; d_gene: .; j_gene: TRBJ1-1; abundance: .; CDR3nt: TGTGCCAGCAGCTTAGGGGACCCACGGGCTTTCTTT; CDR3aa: CASSLGDPRAFF
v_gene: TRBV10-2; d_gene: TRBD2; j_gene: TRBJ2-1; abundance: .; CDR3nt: TGCGCCAGCAGTGACAGCGGGGGGCTTAATGAGCAGTTCTTC; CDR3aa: CASSDSGGLNEQFF
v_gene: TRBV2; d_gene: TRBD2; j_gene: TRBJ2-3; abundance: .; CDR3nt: TGTGCCAGCATCTATAGGACTAGCGGGAGTGGGCGCACAGATACGCAGTATTTT; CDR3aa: CASIYRTSGSGRTDTQYF
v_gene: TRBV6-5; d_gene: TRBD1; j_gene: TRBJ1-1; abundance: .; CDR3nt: TGTGCCAGCAGTTGGACAGGGCGGAACACTGAAGCTTTCTTT; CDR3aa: CASSWTGRNTEAFF
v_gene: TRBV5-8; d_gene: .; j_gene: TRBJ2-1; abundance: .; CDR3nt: TGTGCCAGCAGCTTGGCTAGTTTCAGCTACAATGAGCAGTTCTTC; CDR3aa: CASSLASFSYNEQFF
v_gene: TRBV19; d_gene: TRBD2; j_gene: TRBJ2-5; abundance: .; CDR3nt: TGTGCCAGTAGTATTAGCGGGAGTGATAAGACCCAGTACTTC; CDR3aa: CASSISGSDKTQYF
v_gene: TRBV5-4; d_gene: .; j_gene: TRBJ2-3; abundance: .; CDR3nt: TGTGCCAGCAGCGCCCGGGACCGACGTCCCGATACGCAGTATTTT; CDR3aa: CASSARDRRPDTQYF
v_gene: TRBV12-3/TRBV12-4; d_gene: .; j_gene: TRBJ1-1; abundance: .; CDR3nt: TGTGCCAGCAGTTTTTGGGGGACTGAAGCTTTCTTT; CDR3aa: CASSFWGTEAFF
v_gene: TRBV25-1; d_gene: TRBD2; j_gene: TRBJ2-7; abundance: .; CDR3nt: TGTGCCAGCAGCCGCCCGAACCTAGCGGGAGGTGAGCAGTACTTC; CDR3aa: CASSRPNLAGGEQYF
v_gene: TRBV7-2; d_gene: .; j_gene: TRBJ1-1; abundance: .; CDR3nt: TGTGCCAGCAGCCTGGACACGGTGAACACTGAAGCTTTCTTT; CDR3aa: CASSLDTVNTEAFF
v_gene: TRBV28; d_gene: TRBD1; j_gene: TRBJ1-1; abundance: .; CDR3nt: TGTGCCAGCAGTTCACAGGGGAGGCTCACTGAAGCTTTCTTT; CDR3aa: CASSSQGRLTEAFF
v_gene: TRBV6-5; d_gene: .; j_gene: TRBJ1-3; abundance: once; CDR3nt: TGTGCCAGCAGGGGCTGGGCTGACTCTGGAAACACCATATATTTT; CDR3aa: CASRGWADSGNTIYF
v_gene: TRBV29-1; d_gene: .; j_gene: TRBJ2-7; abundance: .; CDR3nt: TGCAGCGTCGTCGGGACACCCTACGAGCAGTACTTC; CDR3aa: CSVVGTPYEQYF
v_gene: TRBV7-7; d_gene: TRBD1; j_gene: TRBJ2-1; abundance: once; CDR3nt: TGTGCTAGCAGCCTACGACAGGGGGCGCATGATGAGCAGTTCTTC; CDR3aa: CASSLRQGAHDEQFF
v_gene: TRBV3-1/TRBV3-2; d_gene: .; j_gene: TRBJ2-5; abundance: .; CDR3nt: TGTGCCAGCGGGGATCTAGAGACCCAGTACTTC; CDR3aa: CASGDLETQYF
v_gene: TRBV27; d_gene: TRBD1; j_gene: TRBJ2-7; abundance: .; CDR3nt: TGTGCCAGCAGGCTGGGACAGGGGGTTTACGAGCAGTACTTC; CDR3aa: CASRLGQGVYEQYF
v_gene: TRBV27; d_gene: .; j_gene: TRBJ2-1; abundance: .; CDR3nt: TGTGCCAGCACCTCATTTGGAGCCGGTGAGCAGTTCTTC; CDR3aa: CASTSFGAGEQFF